The 28 T cell receptor beta chains given below trace back to one sample, sequenced in a study of blood T cell repertoires in COVID-19. Profiled with immunoSEQ multiplex PCR; TCRdb holds only in-frame clones, not every one. Of about 200,000 clones listed, roughly four fifths were seen once; the top ten hold about 10%. Sequenced sample: PBMCs or T cells enriched from blood (not recorded which). The receptor source for this set is a man aged 35-49 years who had recovered from COVID-19.

The rearrangement joins TRBV6-5 to TRBJ1-1; 10 nucleotides match TRBD1. With V trimmed by 3 bases and J by 4 bases, 8 bases remained unmatched. Germline CDR1 and CDR2: MNHEY and SVGAGI. This CDR3 region has 16 residues. CDR3 sequence (DNA): TGTGCCAGCAGTTATCGGACAGGGGGACGGACCACTGAAGCTTTCTTT. Amino acids: CASSYRTGGRTTEAFF.

The chain uses TRBV6-5 and TRBJ2-3; perhaps TRBD2 as D (6 bases). The CDR3 covers 14 residues. Germline CDR1 reads MNHEY; CDR2 reads SVGAGI. V was clipped by 5 bases and J by 3 bases, with 12 bases between them. CDR3: CASSPDSGTDTQYF. The CDR3 coding sequence is TGTGCCAGCAGTCCCGATAGCGGAACAGATACGCAGTATTTT.

This CDR3 reads CASSTGLAGITDTQYF. The CDR3 coding sequence is TGTGCCAGTAGTACCGGACTAGCGGGGATCACAGATACGCAGTATTTT. The J gene is TRBJ2-3, the V gene TRBV19; 12 bases map to TRBD2. CDR1 is LNHDA and CDR2 is SQIVND in the germline V gene (reference sequence). V shed 4 bases and J 2 bases; nucleotides not matched to a gene: 4. The CDR3 has 16 amino acids.

The chain has TRBV5-6 and TRBJ1-2; 9 bases map to TRBD1. Germline-derived CDR1 and CDR2 are SGHDT and YYEEEE. The CDR3 extends over 14 amino acids. V lost 3 bases, J lost 4 bases, and 4 bases stayed unmatched. In DNA, the CDR3 is TGTGCCAGCAGCTGGGACAGGGCGGCCTATGGCTACACCTTC. Its translation is CASSWDRAAYGYTF.

This sequence joins TRBV20-1 and TRBJ2-2; TRBD2 agrees at 12 bases. The CDR3 length is 16 residues. V gave up 3 bases and J gave up 5 bases; unmatched junction bases: 7. The germline V gene encodes CDR1 DFQATT and CDR2 SNEGSKA (reference sequence). CDR3 sequence: CSASRLAGVKTGELFF. CDR3 in DNA: TGCAGTGCTAGTCGACTAGCGGGAGTAAAAACCGGGGAGCTGTTTTTT.

The V and J genes are TRBV29-1 and TRBJ1-2, with 8 bases that match TRBD1. The germline CDR1 and CDR2 sequences are SQVTM and ANQGSEA. The junction had 13 bases not matched to a gene; V was cut back by 2 bases and J by 2 bases. CDR3 length equals 17 residues. In DNA, the CDR3 is TGCAGCGTTGAATACAGGGGGGCCAGGGGGCAGAACTATGGCTACACCTTC. Protein: CSVEYRGARGQNYGYTF.

This chain links TRBV7-9 with TRBJ1-2; maybe TRBD1 (6 bases). V dropped 2 bases and J dropped 5 bases, with 15 bases sitting between them. This CDR3 is 15 amino acids long. In germline, CDR1 is SEHNR, CDR2 FQNEAQ (reference sequence). The CDR3 sequence: CASSLRQERVYGYTF. Written as DNA, the CDR3 is TGTGCCAGCAGCTTACGACAGGAAAGAGTTTATGGCTACACCTTC.

The gene calls are TRBV15 and TRBJ1-5, with TRBD1 as a possible D gene (6 bases). The CDR3 runs to 16 residues. V shed 0 bases and J shed 8 bases, with 17 bases lying between them. The germline V gene encodes CDR1 LNHNV and CDR2 YYDKDF (reference sequence). The CDR3 protein is CATSREGAGGLEPQHF. CDR3 DNA: TGTGCCACCAGCAGAGAGGGCGCGGGGGGCCTGGAGCCCCAGCATTTT.

This clone appeared a few times. The V and J genes are TRBV4-1 and TRBJ1-4; unclear D gene. CDR1 and CDR2 from the germline V gene are MGHRA and YSYEKL. The CDR3 runs 14 residues. Trimming took 1 base from V and 7 from J, leaving 10 bases between them. CDR3 residues: CASSQVLPGEKLFF. The CDR3, as DNA: TGCGCCAGCAGCCAAGTGTTGCCGGGTGAAAAACTGTTTTTT.

The rearrangement links TRBV2 to TRBJ1-2; the match to TRBD1 covers 7 bases. Germline assignment: CDR1 SNHLY and CDR2 FYNNEI. J was trimmed by 2 bases and V by 7 bases; bases with no gene match: 10. The CDR3 runs to 15 residues. The CDR3 spells CASTLRGGGNYGYTF. In nucleotides, the CDR3 is TGTGCCAGCACCCTAAGAGGGGGCGGGAACTATGGCTACACCTTC.

The chain is built from TRBV7-9 and TRBJ2-5; possible D gene TRBD1, 7 bases. CDR1 is SEHNR, CDR2 FQNEAQ, per germline (reference sequence). Deletions cut 5 bases from V and 5 bases from J, with 15 bases between. The CDR3 is 14 residues long. Here the CDR3 reads CASSRRGAGETQYF. For the CDR3, the DNA is TGTGCCAGCAGCCGCAGGGGGGCGGGGGAGACCCAGTACTTC.

The rearrangement uses TRBV25-1 and TRBJ2-3, with D possibly being TRBD2 (5 bases). V was pared by 5 bases and J by 2 bases, with 14 bases between. Germline CDR1 and CDR2: MGHDK and SYGVNS. The CDR3 contains 15 residues. CDR3 residues: CASSPPSGDTDTQYF. In DNA, the CDR3 is TGTGCCAGCAGTCCCCCTTCCGGGGACACAGATACGCAGTATTTT.

A few counts support this clone. This sequence joins TRBV5-1 and TRBJ2-7, with 7 positions matching TRBD2. CDR3 length equals 17 residues. The germline gives CDR1 SGHRS, CDR2 YFSETQ. Unmatched junction bases numbered 17, after V lost 4 bases and J lost 4 bases. The CDR3 coding sequence is TGCGCCAGCAGCGGGAACCTCGGGACTACGCCCCTATACGAGCAGTACTTC. Amino acid sequence: CASSGNLGTTPLYEQYF.

This chain uses TRBV7-9 with TRBJ1-1; 8 positions agree with TRBD1. V lost 6 bases and J lost 0; bases outside the gene matches: 3. CDR3 size: 14 residues. Germline V CDR1 and CDR2: SEHNR, FQNEAQ (reference sequence). CDR3 sequence reads: CASSLQGVNTEAFF. The CDR3 coding sequence is TGTGCCAGCAGTTTACAGGGGGTGAACACTGAAGCTTTCTTT. Together with reference TRBV7-9 and TRBJ1-1, the CDR3 gives the full variable domain: DTGVSQNPRHKITKRGQNVTFRCDPISEHNRLYWYRQTLGQGPEFLTYFQNEAQLEKSRLLSDRFSAERPKGSFSTLEIQRTEQGDSAMYLCASSLQGVNTEAFFGQGTRLTVV.

This clone turned up a few times. The chain combines TRBV7-6 with TRBJ1-5; D gene ambiguous. The V end lost 0 bases, the J end lost 6 bases, and 6 bases lay between the germline ends. This CDR3 is built from 13 residues. CDR1 is SGHVS, CDR2 FNYEAQ, per germline. CDR3 DNA sequence: TGTGCCAGCAGCTTAGCCTTGAGTCAGCCCCAGCATTTT. It encodes CASSLALSQPQHF.

The chain carries TRBV7-9 and TRBJ1-6; 7 bases map to TRBD1. Germline V lookup: CDR1 SEHNR, CDR2 FQNEAQ (reference sequence). V shed 4 bases, J shed 7 bases, and the junction held 13 bases outside the gene matches. CDR3 length: 17 residues. The CDR3 is CASSSRTGGLSNSPLHF. In DNA form, the CDR3 reads TGTGCCAGCAGCTCAAGGACAGGAGGGTTGTCCAATTCACCCCTCCACTTT.

The chain employs TRBV27 and TRBJ1-5; a weak D match, TRBD1 (6 bases). Germline V gene lookup returns CDR1 MNHEY and CDR2 SMNVEV (reference sequence). V was cut by 5 bases and J by 5 bases, with 13 bases left in between. This CDR3 is built from 14 residues. CDR3 protein: CASSIQGGDQPQHF. In DNA, the CDR3 is TGTGCCAGCAGTATACAGGGAGGGGATCAGCCCCAGCATTTT.

The chain links TRBV3-1 (or the pseudogene TRBV3-2) to TRBJ1-1; maybe TRBD1 (6 bases). Per the germline V gene, CDR1 is LGHDT and CDR2 is YNNKEL (reference sequence). The V end lost 1 base, the J end lost 10 bases, and 13 bases lay between the germline ends. There are 13 residues in the CDR3. The CDR3 region is CASSQAVRGGAFF. CDR3 in DNA: TGTGCCAGCAGCCAAGCGGTGAGGGGGGGAGCTTTCTTT.

The chain uses TRBV19 and TRBJ2-7, with D perhaps TRBD2 (6 bases). Looked up from germline, CDR1 is LNHDA and CDR2 is SQIVND (reference sequence). Trimming took off 7 bases at V and 0 bases at J, with 25 bases between the two ends. This CDR3 is 18 amino acids long. Here the CDR3 DNA reads TGTGCCAGTACCCCTGGGGGGTCAACCGTACCGAACTCCTACGAGCAGTACTTC. Its translation: CASTPGGSTVPNSYEQYF.

The rearrangement joins TRBV6-5 to TRBJ1-2, with 7 positions matching TRBD1. Germline CDR1 reads MNHEY; CDR2 reads SVGAGI. With 7 bases clipped from V and 2 bases from J, the junction kept 4 bases outside the gene matches. CDR3 length: 13 residues. CDR3 amino acids: CASTLGQNYGYTF. CDR3 nucleotide sequence: TGTGCCAGCACCCTGGGACAGAACTATGGCTACACCTTC.

The chain recombines TRBV29-1 with TRBJ1-4; perhaps TRBD1 as D (6 bases). Germline values: CDR1 SQVTM, CDR2 ANQGSEA. V gave up 7 bases and J gave up 5 bases, with 11 bases separating them. The CDR3 contains 12 residues. The CDR3 DNA reads as TGCAGCGCCTCGGACAGAAATGAAAAACTGTTTTTT. Encoded protein: CSASDRNEKLFF.

The chain links TRBV27 to TRBJ1-6, with a tentative D call TRBD1 (5 bases). Germline CDR1 is MNHEY and CDR2 is SMNVEV (reference sequence). The CDR3 is made up of 16 amino acids. Trimming removed 7 bases at V and 9 bases at J, with 22 bases between. CDR3 amino acids: CASTILGGASGSPLHF. The CDR3 DNA is TGTGCCAGCACCATCCTGGGAGGGGCGTCGGGTTCACCCCTCCACTTT.

The genes are TRBV19 and TRBJ2-5; D is possibly TRBD1 (5 bases). Germline V gene lookup returns CDR1 LNHDA and CDR2 SQIVND (reference sequence). CDR3 length: 12 residues. V lost 9 bases to trimming and J lost 1 base, with 9 bases between them. The CDR3 DNA sequence: TGTGCCAGCCAGGGCAGCCAAGAGACCCAGTACTTC. It yields the protein CASQGSQETQYF.

The sample holds a few counts of this clone. CDR3 amino acids: CASSHKETQYF. For the CDR3, the DNA is TGTGCCAGCAGCCACAAAGAGACCCAGTACTTC. The chain couples TRBV14 to TRBJ2-5; D gene ambiguous. The CDR3 is made up of 11 amino acids. Trimming removed 3 bases at V and 3 bases at J, with 2 bases between. CDR1 is SGHDN, CDR2 FVKESK, per germline.

This rearrangement joins TRBV7-3 to TRBJ2-1, with 9 bases matching TRBD1. CDR1 SGHTA and CDR2 FQGTGA come from the germline V gene. V lost 3 bases, J lost 7 bases, and 4 bases stayed unmatched. This CDR3 region has 14 residues. The CDR3 DNA is TGTGCCAGCAGCTTCGGACAGGGGAGAAATGAGCAGTTCTTC. Translation: CASSFGQGRNEQFF.

The V gene is TRBV29-1, the J gene TRBJ1-6; TRBD1 is a possible D gene (6 bases). Germline lookup yields CDR1 SQVTM and CDR2 ANQGSEA. The CDR3 is made up of 15 amino acids. V lost 7 bases, J lost 8 bases, and 21 bases lay in between. The chain's CDR3 is CSAQISGQRDSPLHF. The CDR3 nucleotides are TGCAGCGCCCAAATATCCGGACAGAGAGATTCACCCCTCCACTTT. Combining the CDR3 with reference TRBV29-1 and TRBJ1-6 gives the whole variable domain SAVISQKPSRDICQRGTSLTIQCQVDSQVTMMFWYRQQPGQSLTLIATANQGSEATYESGFVIDKFPISRPNLTFSTLTVSNMSPEDSSIYLCSAQISGQRDSPLHFGNGTRLTVT.

For the CDR3, the DNA is TGCAGTGCTAGTCCCAGATACCAGCCCCAGCATTTT. Translation: CSASPRYQPQHF. The chain employs TRBV20-1 and TRBJ1-5; D unresolved. CDR1 is DFQATT and CDR2 is SNEGSKA in the germline V gene (reference sequence). This CDR3 region has 12 residues. The V and J ends lost 3 bases and 7 bases respectively, with 10 bases between them.

This clone was counted once. This chain links TRBV14 with TRBJ2-1; 8 nucleotides align to TRBD2. The germline CDR1 and CDR2 sequences are SGHDN and FVKESK. There are 17 residues in the CDR3. V shed 2 bases and J 4 bases; nucleotides not matched to a gene: 10. The CDR3 reads CASSQSIAGNRYNEQFF. The CDR3 region has the DNA TGTGCCAGCAGCCAATCTATAGCGGGAAATAGATACAATGAGCAGTTCTTC.